This entry concerns a single TCR beta chain. Scientists made TCR beta libraries using quantitative 5'-RACE with molecular barcodes. Via MiXCR, TCRdb re-called the 5' RACE reads, giving one row per CDR3 protein. The data show 250,000 or so distinct CDR3 sequences, with 24% seen just once and 0.5% to 0.75% held by the top ten. The data originate from a study of CD8 T cells in ankylosing spondylitis. Trimming took 2 bases from V and 0 from J, leaving 10 bases between them. CDR3 length: 15 residues. The germline gives CDR1 KGHSH, CDR2 LQKENI. Specimen: blood, either unsorted or a sorted T cell fraction (not recorded which). This clonotype was sampled from a male donor with ankylosing spondylitis or in good health (not recorded which). V and J are TRBV18 and TRBJ2-5; D unclear. CDR3 nucleotide sequence: TGTGCCAGCTCACCAGTGATGTCAGACCAAGAGACCCAGTACTTC. It translates to CASSPVMSDQETQYF.